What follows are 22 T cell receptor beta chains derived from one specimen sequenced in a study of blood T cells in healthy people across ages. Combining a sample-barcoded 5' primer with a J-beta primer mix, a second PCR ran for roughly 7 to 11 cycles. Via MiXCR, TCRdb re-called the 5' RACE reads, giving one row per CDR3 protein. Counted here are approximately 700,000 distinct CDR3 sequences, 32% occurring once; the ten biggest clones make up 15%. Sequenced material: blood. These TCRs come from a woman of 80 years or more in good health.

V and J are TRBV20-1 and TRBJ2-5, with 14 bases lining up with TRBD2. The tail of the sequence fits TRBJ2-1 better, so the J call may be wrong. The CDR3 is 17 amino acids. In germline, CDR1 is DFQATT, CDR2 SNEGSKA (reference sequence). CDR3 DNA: TGCAGTGCTAGAGATCTTGGGACTAGCGGGAGTATTGAGACCCAGTTCTTC. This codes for CSARDLGTSGSIETQFF.

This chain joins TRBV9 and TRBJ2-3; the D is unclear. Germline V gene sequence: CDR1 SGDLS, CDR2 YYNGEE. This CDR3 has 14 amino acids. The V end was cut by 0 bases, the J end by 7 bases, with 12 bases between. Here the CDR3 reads CASSVAYQANTQYF. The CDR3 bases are TGTGCCAGCAGCGTAGCTTATCAGGCAAATACGCAGTATTTT.

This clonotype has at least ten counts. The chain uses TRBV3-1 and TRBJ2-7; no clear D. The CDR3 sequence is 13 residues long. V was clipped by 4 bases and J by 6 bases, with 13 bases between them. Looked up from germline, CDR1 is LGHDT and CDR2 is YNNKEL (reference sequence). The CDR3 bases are TGTGCCAGCAGCCCCCTGGGAAGTGGCGAGCAGTACTTC. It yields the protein CASSPLGSGEQYF.

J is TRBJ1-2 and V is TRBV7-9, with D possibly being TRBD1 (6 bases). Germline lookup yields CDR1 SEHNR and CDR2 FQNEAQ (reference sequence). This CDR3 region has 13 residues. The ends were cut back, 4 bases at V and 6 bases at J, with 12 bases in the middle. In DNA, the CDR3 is TGTGCCAGCAGCTCCCGGACAGTTCATGGCTACACCTTC. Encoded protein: CASSSRTVHGYTF.

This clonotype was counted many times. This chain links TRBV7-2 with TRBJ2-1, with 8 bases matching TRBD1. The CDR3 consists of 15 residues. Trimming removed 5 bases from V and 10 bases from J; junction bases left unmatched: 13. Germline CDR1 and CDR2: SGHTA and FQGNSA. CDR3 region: CASSEDRVNVREQFF. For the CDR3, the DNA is TGTGCCAGCAGCGAGGACAGGGTAAATGTTCGGGAGCAGTTCTTC.

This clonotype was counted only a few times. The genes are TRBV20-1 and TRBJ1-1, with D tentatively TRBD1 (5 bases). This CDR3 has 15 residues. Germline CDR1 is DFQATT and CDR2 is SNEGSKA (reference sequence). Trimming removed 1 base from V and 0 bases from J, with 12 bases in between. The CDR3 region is CSARGPWGMNTEAFF. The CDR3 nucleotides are TGCAGTGCTAGAGGGCCGTGGGGGATGAACACTGAAGCTTTCTTT.

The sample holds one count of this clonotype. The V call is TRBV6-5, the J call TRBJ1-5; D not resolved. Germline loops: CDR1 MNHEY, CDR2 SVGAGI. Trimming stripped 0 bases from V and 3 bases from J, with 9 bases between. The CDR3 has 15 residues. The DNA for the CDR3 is TGTGCCAGCAGTTACTCGTCGGGGAACAATCAGCCCCAGCATTTT. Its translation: CASSYSSGNNQPQHF.

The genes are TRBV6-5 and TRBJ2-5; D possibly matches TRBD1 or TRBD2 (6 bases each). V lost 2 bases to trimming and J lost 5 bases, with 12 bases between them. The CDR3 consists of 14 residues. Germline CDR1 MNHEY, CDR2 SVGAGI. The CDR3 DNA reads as TGTGCCAGCAGTTACCGAGGGGGGTGGGAGACCCAGTACTTC. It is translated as CASSYRGGWETQYF.

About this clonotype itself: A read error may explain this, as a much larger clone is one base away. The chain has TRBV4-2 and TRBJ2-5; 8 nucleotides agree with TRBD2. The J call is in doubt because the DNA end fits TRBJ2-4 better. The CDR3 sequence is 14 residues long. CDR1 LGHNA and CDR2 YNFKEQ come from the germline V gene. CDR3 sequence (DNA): TGTGCCAGCAGCCAGGGACTAGTTCTCGGCATTCAGTACTTC. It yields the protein CASSQGLVLGIQYF.

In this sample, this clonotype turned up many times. CDR3 in amino acids: CASSQVPSTPNEKLFF. The CDR3 DNA reads as TGTGCCAGCAGCCAAGTGCCCTCAACCCCTAATGAAAAACTGTTTTTT. The chain links TRBV4-2 to TRBJ1-4; no clear D. The CDR3 is 16 amino acids. From germline, CDR1 is LGHNA and CDR2 YNFKEQ. Trimming cost V 1 base and J 3 bases, with 12 bases left between them.

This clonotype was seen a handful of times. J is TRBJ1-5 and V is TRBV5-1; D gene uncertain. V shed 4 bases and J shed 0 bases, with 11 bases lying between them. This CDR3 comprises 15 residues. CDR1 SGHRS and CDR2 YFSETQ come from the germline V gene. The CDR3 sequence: CASSADGDSNQPQHF. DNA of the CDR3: TGCGCCAGCAGCGCGGACGGCGATAGCAATCAGCCCCAGCATTTT.

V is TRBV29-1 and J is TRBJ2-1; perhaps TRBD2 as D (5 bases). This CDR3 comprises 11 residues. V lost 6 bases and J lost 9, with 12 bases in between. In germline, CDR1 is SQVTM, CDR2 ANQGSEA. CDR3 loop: CSVSPGIEQFF. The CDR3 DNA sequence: TGCAGCGTAAGTCCGGGGATTGAGCAGTTCTTC.

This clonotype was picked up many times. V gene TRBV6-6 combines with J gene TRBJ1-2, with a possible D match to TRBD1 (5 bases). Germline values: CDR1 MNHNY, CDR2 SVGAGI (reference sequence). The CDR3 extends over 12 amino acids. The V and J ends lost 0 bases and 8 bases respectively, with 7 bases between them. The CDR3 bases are TGTGCCAGCAGTTACTCTGGGGGGGGCTACACCTTC. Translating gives CASSYSGGGYTF.

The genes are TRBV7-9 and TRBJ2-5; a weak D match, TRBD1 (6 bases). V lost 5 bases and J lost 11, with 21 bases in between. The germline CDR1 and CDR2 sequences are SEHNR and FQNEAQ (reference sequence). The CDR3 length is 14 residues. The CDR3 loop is CASSRGQPILEQYF. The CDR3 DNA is TGTGCCAGCAGCCGAGGACAGCCGATTCTAGAGCAGTACTTC.

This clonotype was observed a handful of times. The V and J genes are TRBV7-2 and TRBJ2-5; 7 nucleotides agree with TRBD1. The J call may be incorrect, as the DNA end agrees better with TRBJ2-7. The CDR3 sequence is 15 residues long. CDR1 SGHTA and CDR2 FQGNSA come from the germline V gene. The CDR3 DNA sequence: TGTACCAGCAGCCCCGACAGGGTCAGCTCCTACGAGCAGTACTTC. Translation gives CTSSPDRVSSYEQYF.

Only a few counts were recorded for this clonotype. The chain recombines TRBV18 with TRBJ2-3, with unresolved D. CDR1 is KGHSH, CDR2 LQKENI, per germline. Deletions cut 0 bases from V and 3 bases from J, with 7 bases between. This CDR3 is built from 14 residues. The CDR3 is CASSPPGVTDTQYF. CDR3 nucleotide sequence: TGTGCCAGCTCACCACCTGGCGTTACAGATACGCAGTATTTT.

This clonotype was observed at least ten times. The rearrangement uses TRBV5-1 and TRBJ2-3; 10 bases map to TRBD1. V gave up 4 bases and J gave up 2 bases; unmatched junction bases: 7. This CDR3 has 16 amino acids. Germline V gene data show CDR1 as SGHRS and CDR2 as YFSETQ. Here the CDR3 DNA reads TGCGCCAGCAGCCCCCTGGACAGGGGGGACACAGATACGCAGTATTTT. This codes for CASSPLDRGDTDTQYF. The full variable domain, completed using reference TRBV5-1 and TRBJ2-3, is KAGVTQTPRYLIKTRGQQVTLSCSPISGHRSVSWYQQTPGQGLQFLFEYFSETQRNKGNFPGRFSGRQFSNSRSEMNVSTLELGDSALYLCASSPLDRGDTDTQYFGPGTRLTVL.

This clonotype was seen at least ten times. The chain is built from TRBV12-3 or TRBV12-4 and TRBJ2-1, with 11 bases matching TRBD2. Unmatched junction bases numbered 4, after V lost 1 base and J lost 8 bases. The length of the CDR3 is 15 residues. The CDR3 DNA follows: TGTGCCAGCAGTTTAGGGCTAGCGGGGGGTTATGAGCAGTTCTTC. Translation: CASSLGLAGGYEQFF.

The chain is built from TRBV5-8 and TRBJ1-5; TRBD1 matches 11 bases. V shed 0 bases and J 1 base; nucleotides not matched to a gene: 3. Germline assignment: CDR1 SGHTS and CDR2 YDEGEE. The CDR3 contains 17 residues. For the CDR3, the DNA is TGTGCCAGCAGCTTGGGGGGGACAGGGGGAAGCAATCAGCCCCAGCATTTT. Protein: CASSLGGTGGSNQPQHF.

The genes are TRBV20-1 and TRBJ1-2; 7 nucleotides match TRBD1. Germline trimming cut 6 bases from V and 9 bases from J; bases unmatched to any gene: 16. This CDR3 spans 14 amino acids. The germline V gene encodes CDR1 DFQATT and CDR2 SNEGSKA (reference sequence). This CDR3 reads CSADPRTGLDSYTF. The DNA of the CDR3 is TGCAGTGCAGACCCCAGGACAGGCCTGGATAGCTACACCTTC.

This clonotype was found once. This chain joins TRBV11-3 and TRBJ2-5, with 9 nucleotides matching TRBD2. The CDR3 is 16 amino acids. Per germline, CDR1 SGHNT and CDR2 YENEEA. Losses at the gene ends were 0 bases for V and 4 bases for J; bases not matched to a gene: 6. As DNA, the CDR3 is TGTGCCAGCAGCTTAGACGCAGCGGGGGGTTTAGAGACCCAGTACTTC. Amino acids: CASSLDAAGGLETQYF.

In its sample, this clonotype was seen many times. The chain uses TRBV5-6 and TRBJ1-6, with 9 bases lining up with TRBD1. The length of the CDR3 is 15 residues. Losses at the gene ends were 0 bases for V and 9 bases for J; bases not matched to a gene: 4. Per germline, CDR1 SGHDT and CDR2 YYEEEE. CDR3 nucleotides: TGTGCCAGCAGCTTGGAAGGGACAGGGCTTTCACCCCTCCACTTT. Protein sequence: CASSLEGTGLSPLHF.